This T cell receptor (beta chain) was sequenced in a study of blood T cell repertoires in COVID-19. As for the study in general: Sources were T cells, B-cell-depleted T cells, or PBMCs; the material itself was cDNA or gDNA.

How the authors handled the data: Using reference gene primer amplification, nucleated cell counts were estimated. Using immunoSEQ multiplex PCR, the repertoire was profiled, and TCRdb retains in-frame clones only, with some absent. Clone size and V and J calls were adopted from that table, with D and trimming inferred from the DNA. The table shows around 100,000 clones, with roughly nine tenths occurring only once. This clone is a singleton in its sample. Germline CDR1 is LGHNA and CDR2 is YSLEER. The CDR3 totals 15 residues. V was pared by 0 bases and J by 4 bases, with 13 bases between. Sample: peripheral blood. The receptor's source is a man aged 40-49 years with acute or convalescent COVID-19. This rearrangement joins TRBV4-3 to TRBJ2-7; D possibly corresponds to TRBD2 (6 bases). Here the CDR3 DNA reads TGCGCCAGCAGCCAAGATCCAGGGACTGTTTACGAGCAGTACTTC. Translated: CASSQDPGTVYEQYF.